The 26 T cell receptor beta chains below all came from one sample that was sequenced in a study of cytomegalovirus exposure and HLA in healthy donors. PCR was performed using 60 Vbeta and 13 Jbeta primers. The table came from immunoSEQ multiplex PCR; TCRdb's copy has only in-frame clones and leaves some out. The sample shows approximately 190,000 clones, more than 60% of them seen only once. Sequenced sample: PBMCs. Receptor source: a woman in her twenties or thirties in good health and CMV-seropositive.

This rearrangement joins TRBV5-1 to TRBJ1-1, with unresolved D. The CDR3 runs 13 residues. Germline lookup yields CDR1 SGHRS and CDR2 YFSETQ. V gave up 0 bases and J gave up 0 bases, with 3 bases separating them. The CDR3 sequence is CASSLVMNTEAFF. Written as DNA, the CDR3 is TGCGCCAGCAGCTTGGTCATGAACACTGAAGCTTTCTTT. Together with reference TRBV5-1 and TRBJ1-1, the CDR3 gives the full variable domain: KAGVTQTPRYLIKTRGQQVTLSCSPISGHRSVSWYQQTPGQGLQFLFEYFSETQRNKGNFPGRFSGRQFSNSRSEMNVSTLELGDSALYLCASSLVMNTEAFFGQGTRLTVV.

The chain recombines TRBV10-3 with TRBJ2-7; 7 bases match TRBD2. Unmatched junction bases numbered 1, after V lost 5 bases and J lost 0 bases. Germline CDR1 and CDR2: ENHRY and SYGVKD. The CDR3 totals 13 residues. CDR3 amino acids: CAISSSGSYEQYF. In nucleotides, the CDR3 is TGTGCCATCAGTTCTAGCGGCTCCTACGAGCAGTACTTC.

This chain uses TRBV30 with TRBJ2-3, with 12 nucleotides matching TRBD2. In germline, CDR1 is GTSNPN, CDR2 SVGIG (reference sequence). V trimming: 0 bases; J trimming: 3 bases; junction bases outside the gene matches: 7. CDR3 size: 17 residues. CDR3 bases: TGTGCCTGGAGTGTAAGCCGGACTAGCGGGGTAACAGATACGCAGTATTTT. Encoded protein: CAWSVSRTSGVTDTQYF.

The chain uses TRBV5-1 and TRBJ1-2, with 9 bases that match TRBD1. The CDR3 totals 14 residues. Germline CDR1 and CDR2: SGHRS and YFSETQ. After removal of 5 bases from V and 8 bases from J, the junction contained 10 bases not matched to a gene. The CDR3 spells CASRPGTGKGGYTF. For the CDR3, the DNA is TGCGCCAGCAGACCCGGGACAGGGAAGGGCGGCTACACCTTC.

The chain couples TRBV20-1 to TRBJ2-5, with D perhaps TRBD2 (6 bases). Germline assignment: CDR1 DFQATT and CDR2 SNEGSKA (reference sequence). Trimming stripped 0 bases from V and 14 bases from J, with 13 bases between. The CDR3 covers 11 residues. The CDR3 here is CSARDGGGFYF. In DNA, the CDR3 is TGCAGTGCTAGAGATGGAGGAGGGTTTTACTTC.

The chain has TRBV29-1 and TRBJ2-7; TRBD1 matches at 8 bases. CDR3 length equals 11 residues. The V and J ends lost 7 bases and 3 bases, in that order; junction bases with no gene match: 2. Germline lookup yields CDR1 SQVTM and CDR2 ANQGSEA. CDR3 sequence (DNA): TGCAGCGGCGGACAGGGCTACGAGCAGTACTTC. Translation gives CSGGQGYEQYF.

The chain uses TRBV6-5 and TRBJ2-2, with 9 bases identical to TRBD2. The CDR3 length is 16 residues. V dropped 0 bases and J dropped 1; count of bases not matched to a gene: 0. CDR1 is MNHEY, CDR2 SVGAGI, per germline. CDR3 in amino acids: CASSYSTSGNTGELFF. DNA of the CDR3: TGTGCCAGCAGTTACTCGACTAGCGGGAACACCGGGGAGCTGTTTTTT.

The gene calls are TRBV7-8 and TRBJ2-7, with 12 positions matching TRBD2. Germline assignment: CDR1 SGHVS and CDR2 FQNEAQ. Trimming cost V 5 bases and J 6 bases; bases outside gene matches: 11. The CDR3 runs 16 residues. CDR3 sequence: CASSQTGASGRGEQYF. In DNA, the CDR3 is TGTGCCAGCAGCCAGACAGGCGCTAGCGGGAGGGGCGAGCAGTACTTC.

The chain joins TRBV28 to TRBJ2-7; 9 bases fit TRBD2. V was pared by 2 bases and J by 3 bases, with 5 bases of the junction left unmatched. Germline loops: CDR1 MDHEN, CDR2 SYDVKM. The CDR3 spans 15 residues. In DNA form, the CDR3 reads TGTGCCAGCAGTTTACGGCTAGCGGGATACTACGAGCAGTACTTC. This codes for CASSLRLAGYYEQYF.

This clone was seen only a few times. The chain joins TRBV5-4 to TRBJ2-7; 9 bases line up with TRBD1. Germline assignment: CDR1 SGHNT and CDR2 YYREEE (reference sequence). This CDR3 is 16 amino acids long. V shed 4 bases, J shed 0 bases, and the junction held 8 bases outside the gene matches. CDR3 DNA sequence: TGTGCCAGCAGCACGCGGACAGGGGAGAGCTCCTACGAGCAGTACTTC. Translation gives CASSTRTGESSYEQYF.

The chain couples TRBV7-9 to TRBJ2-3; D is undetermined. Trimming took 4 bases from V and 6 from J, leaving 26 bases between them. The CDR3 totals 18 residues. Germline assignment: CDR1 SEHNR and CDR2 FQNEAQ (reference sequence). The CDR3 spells CASSSPPTMAVSRDTQYF. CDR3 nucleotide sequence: TGTGCCAGCAGCTCGCCGCCCACCATGGCGGTGAGCCGGGATACGCAGTATTTT.

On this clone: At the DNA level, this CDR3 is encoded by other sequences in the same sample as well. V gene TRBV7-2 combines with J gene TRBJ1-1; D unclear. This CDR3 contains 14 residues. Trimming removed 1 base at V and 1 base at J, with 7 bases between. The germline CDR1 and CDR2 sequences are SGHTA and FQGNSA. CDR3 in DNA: TGTGCCAGCAGCTTAGTTGCAGGGAACACTGAAGCTTTCTTT. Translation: CASSLVAGNTEAFF.

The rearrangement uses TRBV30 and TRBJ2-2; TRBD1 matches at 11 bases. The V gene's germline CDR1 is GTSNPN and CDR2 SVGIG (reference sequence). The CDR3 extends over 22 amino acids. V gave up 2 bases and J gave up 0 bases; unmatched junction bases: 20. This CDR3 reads CAWSPIASGTGGLIANTGELFF. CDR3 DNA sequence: TGTGCCTGGAGTCCTATCGCATCCGGGACAGGGGGGCTTATCGCGAACACCGGGGAGCTGTTTTTT.

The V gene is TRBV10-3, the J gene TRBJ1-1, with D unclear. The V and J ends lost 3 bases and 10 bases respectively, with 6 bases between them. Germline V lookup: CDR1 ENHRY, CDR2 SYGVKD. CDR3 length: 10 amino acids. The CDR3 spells CAISDRPAFF. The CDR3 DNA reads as TGTGCCATCAGTGATCGTCCAGCTTTCTTT.

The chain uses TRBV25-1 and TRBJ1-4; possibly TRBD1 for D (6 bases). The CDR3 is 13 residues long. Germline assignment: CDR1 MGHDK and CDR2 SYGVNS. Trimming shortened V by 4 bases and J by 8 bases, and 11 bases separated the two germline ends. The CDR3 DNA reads TGTGCCAGCAGTGGGCAGGGGCGAGAAAAACTGTTTTTT. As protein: CASSGQGREKLFF.

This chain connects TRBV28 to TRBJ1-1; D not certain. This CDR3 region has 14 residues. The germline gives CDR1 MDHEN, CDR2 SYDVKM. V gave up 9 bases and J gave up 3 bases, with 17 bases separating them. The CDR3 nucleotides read TGTGCCAGTCGGGATCCTCCTTCGGACACTGAAGCTTTCTTT. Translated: CASRDPPSDTEAFF.

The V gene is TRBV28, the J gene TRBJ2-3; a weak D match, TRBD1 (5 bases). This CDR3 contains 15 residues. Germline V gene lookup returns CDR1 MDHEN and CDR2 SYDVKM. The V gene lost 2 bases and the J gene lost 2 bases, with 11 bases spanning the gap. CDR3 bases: TGTGCCAGCAGTTTACTCAGGGCGGACACAGATACGCAGTATTTT. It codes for CASSLLRADTDTQYF.

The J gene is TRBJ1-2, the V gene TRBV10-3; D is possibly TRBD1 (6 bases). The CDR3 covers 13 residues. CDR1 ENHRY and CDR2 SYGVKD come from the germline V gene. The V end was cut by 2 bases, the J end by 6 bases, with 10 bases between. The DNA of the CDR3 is TGTGCCATCAGTGAGAACAGGGACAATGGCTACACCTTC. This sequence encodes CAISENRDNGYTF.

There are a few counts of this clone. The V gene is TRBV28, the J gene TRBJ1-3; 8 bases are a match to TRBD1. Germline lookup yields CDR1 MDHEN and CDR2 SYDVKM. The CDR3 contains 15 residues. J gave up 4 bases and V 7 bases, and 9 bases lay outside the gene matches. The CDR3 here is CASTRQGTAGNTIYF. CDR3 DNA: TGTGCCAGCACCCGACAGGGGACTGCAGGAAACACCATATATTTT.

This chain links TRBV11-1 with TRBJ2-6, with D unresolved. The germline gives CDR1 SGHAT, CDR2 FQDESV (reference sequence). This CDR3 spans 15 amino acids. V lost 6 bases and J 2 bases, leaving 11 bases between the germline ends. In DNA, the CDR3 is TGTGCCAGCAGTTTTAGCTCCCCTGGGGCCAACGTCCTGACTTTC. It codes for CASSFSSPGANVLTF.

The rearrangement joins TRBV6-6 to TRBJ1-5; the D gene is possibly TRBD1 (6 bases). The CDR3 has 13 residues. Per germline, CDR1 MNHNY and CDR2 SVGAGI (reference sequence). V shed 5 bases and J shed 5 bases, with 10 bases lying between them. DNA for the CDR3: TGTGCCAGCAGTCAGGGGCCCCATCAGCCCCAGCATTTT. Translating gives CASSQGPHQPQHF.

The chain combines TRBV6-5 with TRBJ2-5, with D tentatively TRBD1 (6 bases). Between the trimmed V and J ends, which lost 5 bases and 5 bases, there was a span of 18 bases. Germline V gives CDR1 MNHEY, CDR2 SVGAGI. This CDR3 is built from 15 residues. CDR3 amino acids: CASSPIPGVGETQYF. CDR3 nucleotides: TGTGCCAGCAGTCCTATCCCAGGGGTAGGGGAGACCCAGTACTTC.

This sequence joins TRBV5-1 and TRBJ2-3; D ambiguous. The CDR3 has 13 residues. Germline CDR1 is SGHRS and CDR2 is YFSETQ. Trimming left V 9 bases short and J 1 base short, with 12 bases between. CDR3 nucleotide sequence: TGCGCCACCGCCCTCCGCGGCACAGATACGCAGTATTTT. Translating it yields CATALRGTDTQYF. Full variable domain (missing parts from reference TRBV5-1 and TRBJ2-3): KAGVTQTPRYLIKTRGQQVTLSCSPISGHRSVSWYQQTPGQGLQFLFEYFSETQRNKGNFPGRFSGRQFSNSRSEMNVSTLELGDSALYLCATALRGTDTQYFGPGTRLTVL.

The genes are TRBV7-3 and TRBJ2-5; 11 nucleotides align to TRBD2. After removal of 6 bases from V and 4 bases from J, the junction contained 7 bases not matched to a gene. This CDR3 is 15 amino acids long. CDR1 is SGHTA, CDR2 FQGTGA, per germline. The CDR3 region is CASSPLAGVGETQYF. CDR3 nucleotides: TGTGCCAGCAGTCCACTAGCGGGAGTAGGAGAGACCCAGTACTTC. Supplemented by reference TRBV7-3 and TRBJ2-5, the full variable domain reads GAGVSQTPSNKVTEKGKYVELRCDPISGHTALYWYRQSLGQGPEFLIYFQGTGAADDSGLPNDRFFAVRPEGSVSTLKIQRTERGDSAVYLCASSPLAGVGETQYFGPGTRLLVL.

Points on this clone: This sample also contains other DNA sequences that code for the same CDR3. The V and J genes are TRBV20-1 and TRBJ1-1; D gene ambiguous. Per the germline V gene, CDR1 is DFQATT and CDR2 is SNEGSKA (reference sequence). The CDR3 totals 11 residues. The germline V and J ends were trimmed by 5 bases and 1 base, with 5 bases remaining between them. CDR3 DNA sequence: TGCAGTGCTCTACGGAACACTGAAGCTTTCTTT. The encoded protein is CSALRNTEAFF.

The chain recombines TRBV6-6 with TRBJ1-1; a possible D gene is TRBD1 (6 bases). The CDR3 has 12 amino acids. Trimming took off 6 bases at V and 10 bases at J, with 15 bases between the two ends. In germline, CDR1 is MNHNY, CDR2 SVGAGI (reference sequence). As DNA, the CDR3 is TGTGCCAGCAGCCTCGACAGGTTTAGAGCTTTCTTT. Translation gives CASSLDRFRAFF.